The 29 T cell receptor beta chains below come from one sample, sequenced in a study of T cells in Graves' hyperthyroidism and ophthalmopathy. Amplified TCR beta CDR3 regions derived from RNA transcripts. Initially, a first-round RT-PCR of the TCR CDR3 employed the HTBI primer set. TCRdb reprocessed the multiplex PCR reads via MiXCR and lists one record per CDR3 protein. Among a few hundred thousand distinct CDR3 sequences listed, roughly 13% were seen once. The sample taken for sequencing was blood. All receptors derive from a woman in her late teens or twenties with Graves' hyperthyroidism.

This clonotype was picked up a small number of times. This chain connects TRBV5-4 to TRBJ2-2, with unresolved D. Germline V gives CDR1 SGHNT, CDR2 YYREEE (reference sequence). CDR3 size: 18 residues. Trimming took 4 bases from V and 7 from J, leaving 26 bases between them. The CDR3 sequence: CASSHLGLGTIRGGELFF. The CDR3 coding sequence is TGTGCCAGCAGCCACCTCGGCCTGGGTACTATTAGAGGCGGGGAGCTGTTTTTT. Full variable domain (remainder filled in from reference TRBV5-4 and TRBJ2-2): ETGVTQSPTHLIKTRGQQVTLRCSSQSGHNTVSWYQQALGQGPQFIFQYYREEENGRGNFPPRFSGLQFPNYSSELNVNALELDDSALYLCASSHLGLGTIRGGELFFGEGSRLTVL.

This clonotype was observed a handful of times. The V call is TRBV5-5, the J call TRBJ2-7, with D unclear. The V gene lost 2 bases and the J gene lost 6 bases, with 12 bases spanning the gap. Germline-derived CDR1 and CDR2 are SGHKS and YYEKEE (reference sequence). CDR3 length: 13 residues. CDR3 protein: CASSFSREVEQYF. The CDR3 DNA reads as TGTGCCAGCAGCTTCTCAAGGGAAGTCGAGCAGTACTTC.

In this sample, this clonotype turned up a few times. The CDR3 bases are TGTGCCAGCAGTTCAGAGCTAAATCAGCCCCAGCATTTT. This encodes CASSSELNQPQHF. This chain uses TRBV27 with TRBJ1-5; D ambiguous. Between the trimmed V and J ends, which lost 4 bases and 4 bases, there was a span of 8 bases. The CDR3 is made up of 13 amino acids. The germline V gene has CDR1 MNHEY and CDR2 SMNVEV (reference sequence).

This clonotype has just a few counts. J is TRBJ1-2 and V is TRBV12-3 or TRBV12-4; no definite D call. The CDR3 has 15 residues. Trimming pared 3 bases from V and 0 bases from J, leaving 11 bases between. In DNA form, the CDR3 reads TGTGCCAGCAGTTTGAGGACTTTAGCTAACTATGGCTACACCTTC. Protein product: CASSLRTLANYGYTF.

The V call is TRBV11-2, the J call TRBJ1-2; 7 nucleotides line up with TRBD1. V trimming: 5 bases; J trimming: 4 bases; junction bases outside the gene matches: 10. From germline, CDR1 is SGHAT and CDR2 FQNNGV. This CDR3 is built from 15 residues. DNA of the CDR3: TGTGCCAGCAGCGCGGAGAGGGGGCAGCCCTATGGCTACACCTTC. Its translation is CASSAERGQPYGYTF. The full variable domain, its missing parts supplied by reference TRBV11-2 and TRBJ1-2, is EAGVAQSPRYKIIEKRQSVAFWCNPISGHATLYWYQQILGQGPKLLIQFQNNGVVDDSQLPKDRFSAERLKGVDSTLKIQPAKLEDSAVYLCASSAERGQPYGYTFGSGTRLTVV.

This clonotype was observed a few times. A much bigger clone sits one base away, suggesting this may be a read error. The V gene is TRBV5-6, the J gene TRBJ1-2; the match to TRBD1 covers 10 bases. CDR3 length: 14 amino acids. The germline CDR1 and CDR2 sequences are SGHDT and YYEEEE. J lost 2 bases, V lost 3 bases, and 1 base had no gene match. As DNA, the CDR3 is TGTGCCAGCAGCTGGGGACAGGGGAACTATGGCTACACCTTC. This codes for CASSWGQGNYGYTF.

This clonotype showed up just a few times. V usage is TRBV7-9 and J usage is TRBJ1-2; 10 nucleotides align to TRBD1. Germline CDR1 and CDR2: SEHNR and FQNEAQ (reference sequence). V lost 2 bases, J lost 7 bases, and 7 bases stayed unmatched. The CDR3 sequence is 15 residues long. The DNA for the CDR3 is TGTGCCAGCAGCTTATCTGGACAGGGGGTTTTTGGCTACACCTTC. It translates to CASSLSGQGVFGYTF. The full variable domain, completed using reference TRBV7-9 and TRBJ1-2, is DTGVSQNPRHKITKRGQNVTFRCDPISEHNRLYWYRQTLGQGPEFLTYFQNEAQLEKSRLLSDRFSAERPKGSFSTLEIQRTEQGDSAMYLCASSLSGQGVFGYTFGSGTRLTVV.

This clonotype was seen a few times. The V and J genes are TRBV11-2 and TRBJ2-5; 9 nucleotides line up with TRBD2. The CDR3 is 17 residues long. Germline CDR1 is SGHAT and CDR2 is FQNNGV. After removal of 5 bases from V and 4 bases from J, the junction contained 14 bases not matched to a gene. The CDR3, as DNA: TGTGCCAGCAGCCGTGGAGCTAGCGGGATAGGGGGAGAGACCCAGTACTTC. This codes for CASSRGASGIGGETQYF.

This clonotype was counted at least ten times. This chain connects TRBV7-9 to TRBJ2-5, with 11 bases that match TRBD1. V lost 6 bases to trimming and J lost 5 bases; unmatched junction nucleotides: 2. The CDR3 has 13 amino acids. CDR1 is SEHNR and CDR2 is FQNEAQ in the germline V gene (reference sequence). The CDR3 sequence is CASSWDRGETQYF. The CDR3 DNA sequence: TGTGCCAGCAGTTGGGACAGGGGGGAGACCCAGTACTTC.

This clonotype appeared many times. This chain connects TRBV2 to TRBJ2-5; no firm D call. CDR1 is SNHLY and CDR2 is FYNNEI in the germline V gene. The CDR3 contains 12 residues. Trimming shortened V by 3 bases and J by 6 bases, and 8 bases separated the two germline ends. CDR3 in DNA: TGTGCCAGCAGTGATATGGGGAAGACCCAGTACTTC. This codes for CASSDMGKTQYF.

This clonotype was recorded at least ten times. The chain uses TRBV5-1 and TRBJ1-2; D uncertain. The CDR3 has 13 amino acids. Germline CDR1 reads SGHRS; CDR2 reads YFSETQ. V gave up 4 bases and J gave up 6 bases, with 13 bases separating them. The CDR3 nucleotides are TGCGCCAGCAGCCCTGGCGGGTTCAATGGCTACACCTTC. As protein: CASSPGGFNGYTF.

This clonotype was recorded at least ten times. The chain carries TRBV20-1 and TRBJ1-5; D remains ambiguous. The V and J ends lost 0 bases and 2 bases respectively, with 8 bases between them. Germline V gene data show CDR1 as DFQATT and CDR2 as SNEGSKA (reference sequence). This CDR3 is 14 amino acids long. The CDR3 loop is CSARDQMGNQPQHF. CDR3 nucleotide sequence: TGCAGTGCTAGAGATCAGATGGGCAATCAGCCCCAGCATTTT.

This clonotype has ten or more counts. The V gene is TRBV5-1, the J gene TRBJ2-5, with D possibly being TRBD2 (6 bases). CDR1 and CDR2 (germline): SGHRS, YFSETQ. V was shortened by 3 bases and J by 5 bases, with 14 bases between the two germline ends. This CDR3 is built from 14 residues. Here the CDR3 DNA reads TGCGCCAGCAGCTCGGGGGAGCCTTGGGAGACCCAGTACTTC. Translation: CASSSGEPWETQYF.

The chain combines TRBV20-1 with TRBJ1-5; no reliable D call. This CDR3 has 12 amino acids. V dropped 3 bases and J dropped 6 bases, with 9 bases sitting between them. CDR1 is DFQATT and CDR2 is SNEGSKA in the germline V gene (reference sequence). The CDR3 DNA sequence: TGCAGTGCTAGCTCCCGGGGTCAGCCCCAGCATTTT. This translates into CSASSRGQPQHF.

This chain joins TRBV20-1 and TRBJ2-7, with D perhaps TRBD1 or TRBD2 (5 bases each). V lost 6 bases and J lost 6, with 18 bases in between. This CDR3 region has 13 residues. Looked up from germline, CDR1 is DFQATT and CDR2 is SNEGSKA (reference sequence). This CDR3 reads CSAQRGPGAEQYF. For the CDR3, the DNA is TGCAGTGCGCAACGGGGCCCCGGCGCCGAGCAGTACTTC.

This clonotype has at least ten counts. The rearrangement uses TRBV6-1 and TRBJ2-1; 10 nucleotides align to TRBD1. Germline CDR1 MNHNS, CDR2 SASEGT. The CDR3 has 15 residues. With 5 bases clipped from V and 5 bases from J, the junction kept 6 bases outside the gene matches. Here the CDR3 reads CASSFDRGRNNEQFF. The CDR3 DNA reads as TGTGCCAGCAGTTTCGACAGGGGGCGCAACAATGAGCAGTTCTTC.

Ten or more counts support this clonotype. The gene calls are TRBV3-1 and TRBJ2-3; D perhaps matches TRBD2 (6 bases). The CDR3 sequence is 11 residues long. V was shortened by 7 bases and J by 8 bases, with 10 bases between the two germline ends. Germline values: CDR1 LGHDT, CDR2 YNNKEL (reference sequence). The CDR3 bases are TGTGCCAGCAACGGAGGGATTACGCAGTATTTT. Translation: CASNGGITQYF.

In its sample, this clonotype was seen many times. The rearrangement links TRBV4-1 to TRBJ2-7, with D unresolved. Trimming removed 4 bases at V and 1 base at J, with 14 bases between. CDR3 length: 15 residues. The germline CDR1 and CDR2 sequences are MGHRA and YSYEKL. In nucleotides, the CDR3 is TGCGCCAGCAGCCCTCAAGACTTTTGGTCCTACGAGCAGTACTTC. Translating gives CASSPQDFWSYEQYF.

This clonotype was found many times. The V call is TRBV7-8, the J call TRBJ1-2; 7 nucleotides match TRBD1. The V gene end was trimmed by 3 bases and the J gene end by 5 bases; junction bases not matched to a gene: 6. Germline V gene data show CDR1 as SGHVS and CDR2 as FQNEAQ. The CDR3 runs to 14 residues. For the CDR3, the DNA is TGTGCCAGCAGCTTCTCCGGGACAGATTATGGCTACACCTTC. It specifies CASSFSGTDYGYTF.

This clonotype was counted between two and nine times. This may come from a read error, since a much larger clone is one base off. V and J are TRBV28 and TRBJ2-1; possible D gene TRBD2, 5 bases. Germline lookup yields CDR1 MDHEN and CDR2 SYDVKM. This CDR3 is 15 amino acids long. CDR3 bases: TGTGCCAGCAGTCGGGGTGGGAGCCAGCACAATGGGCAGTTCTTC. Its translation: CASSRGGSQHNGQFF. The full variable domain, in which reference TRBV28 and TRBJ2-1 provide the parts outside the CDR3, is DVKVTQSSRYLVKRTGEKVFLECVQDMDHENMFWYRQDPGLGLRLIYFSYDVKMKEKGDIPEGYSVSREKKERFSLILESASTNQTSMYLCASSRGGSQHNGQFFGPGTRLTVL.

Many counts were recorded for this clonotype. The chain couples TRBV12-3 or TRBV12-4 to TRBJ1-2; 9 bases are a match to TRBD1. The CDR3 consists of 15 residues. Trimming at V came to 6 bases and at J to 3 bases, leaving 8 bases not matched to a gene. Here the CDR3 reads CASRAGTGKDYGYTF. In DNA form, the CDR3 reads TGTGCCAGCAGGGCCGGGACAGGGAAAGACTATGGCTACACCTTC.

This clonotype was observed many times. The V and J genes are TRBV6-2 or TRBV6-3 and TRBJ1-2, with no clear D. The V end lost 5 bases, the J end lost 1 base, and 8 bases lay between the germline ends. CDR1 is MNHEY, CDR2 SVGEGT, per germline. This CDR3 region has 13 residues. The CDR3 sequence is CASSTPINYGYTF. CDR3 nucleotides: TGTGCCAGCAGTACCCCGATTAACTATGGCTACACCTTC.

This chain connects TRBV7-6 to TRBJ2-1; TRBD2 aligns across 8 bases. The V segment lost 2 bases and the J segment 8 bases; nucleotides outside the gene matches: 8. Germline loops: CDR1 SGHVS, CDR2 FNYEAQ. The CDR3 contains 15 residues. The CDR3 region is CASSLIEAGAHEQFF. CDR3 DNA: TGTGCCAGCAGCTTAATTGAAGCGGGAGCGCATGAGCAGTTCTTC.

This clonotype has just a few counts. The CDR3: CASSLDRTLHEQYF. CDR3 nucleotide sequence: TGTGCCAGCAGCCTTGACAGGACCCTCCACGAGCAGTACTTC. The chain links TRBV7-9 to TRBJ2-7, with D maybe TRBD1 (6 bases). Germline V gene lookup returns CDR1 SEHNR and CDR2 FQNEAQ (reference sequence). Trimming pared 5 bases from V and 5 bases from J, leaving 16 bases between. The CDR3 covers 14 residues.

With respect to this clonotype: This clone may be a read error of a much larger clone one base away. This rearrangement joins TRBV4-1 to TRBJ1-1; D remains unclear. Germline assignment: CDR1 MGHRA and CDR2 YSYEKL. The ends were cut back, 4 bases at V and 0 bases at J, with 12 bases in the middle. There are 15 residues in the CDR3. CDR3 amino acids: CASSLEGRLNTEAFF. CDR3 DNA sequence: TGCGCCAGCAGCCTAGAAGGCAGGTTGAACACTGAAGCTTTCTTT.

This clonotype was observed many times. The V gene is TRBV5-5, the J gene TRBJ1-2, with 8 bases aligning to TRBD1. Germline-derived CDR1 and CDR2 are SGHKS and YYEKEE (reference sequence). Germline trimming cut 4 bases from V and 0 bases from J; bases unmatched to any gene: 2. The CDR3 covers 14 residues. The CDR3 coding sequence is TGTGCCAGCAGCGCGACAGGGGCTAACTATGGCTACACCTTC. It specifies CASSATGANYGYTF.

This clonotype came up many times. V is TRBV20-1 and J is TRBJ2-7, with D uncertain. Trimming took 3 bases from V and 1 from J, leaving 7 bases between them. CDR3 length: 12 amino acids. Per the germline V gene, CDR1 is DFQATT and CDR2 is SNEGSKA (reference sequence). The CDR3 DNA follows: TGCAGTGCTAGCCCTAGTTCCTACGAGCAGTACTTC. Protein sequence: CSASPSSYEQYF.

This clonotype was counted ten times or more. V gene TRBV12-3 or TRBV12-4 combines with J gene TRBJ2-3; 7 nucleotides agree with TRBD2. The CDR3 has 15 amino acids. Trimming removed 5 bases from V and 3 bases from J; junction bases left unmatched: 8. The CDR3 here is CASSPGGRATDTQYF. The CDR3 DNA reads as TGTGCCAGCAGTCCAGGAGGGAGGGCGACAGATACGCAGTATTTT.

This clonotype was counted a few times. The J gene is TRBJ2-5, the V gene TRBV12-3 or TRBV12-4; TRBD1 aligns across 9 bases. V was pared by 5 bases and J by 5 bases, with 12 bases of the junction left unmatched. The CDR3 has 16 amino acids. Here the CDR3 DNA reads TGTGCCAGCAGTCGGACCTCCGGGACAGGGTGGGAGACCCAGTACTTC. Residues: CASSRTSGTGWETQYF.